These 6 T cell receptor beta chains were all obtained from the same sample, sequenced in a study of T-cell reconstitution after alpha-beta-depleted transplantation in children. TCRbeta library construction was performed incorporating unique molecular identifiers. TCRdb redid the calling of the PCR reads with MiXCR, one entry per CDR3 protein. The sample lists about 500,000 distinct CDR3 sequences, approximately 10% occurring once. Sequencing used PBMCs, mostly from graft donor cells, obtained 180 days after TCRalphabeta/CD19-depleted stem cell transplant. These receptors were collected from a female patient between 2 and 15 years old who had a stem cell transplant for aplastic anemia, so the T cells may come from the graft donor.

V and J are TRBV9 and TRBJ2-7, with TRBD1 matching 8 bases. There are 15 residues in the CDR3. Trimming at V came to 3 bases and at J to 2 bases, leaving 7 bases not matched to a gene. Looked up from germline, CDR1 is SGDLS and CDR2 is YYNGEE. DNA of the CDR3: TGTGCCAGCAGCGCCCTCGGGACAGGTGCCTACGAGCAGTACTTC. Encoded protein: CASSALGTGAYEQYF.

In DNA, the CDR3 is TGTGCCAGCAGGGGGGAGCGGCGGGCGATCGCTTTCTTT. Protein product: CASRGERRAIAFF. The chain employs TRBV6-1 and TRBJ1-1, with D perhaps matching TRBD1 (5 bases). V was trimmed by 6 bases and J by 11 bases, leaving 19 bases between them. This CDR3 is 13 amino acids long. Germline V lookup: CDR1 MNHNS, CDR2 SASEGT.

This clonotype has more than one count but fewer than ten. CDR3 nucleotide sequence: TGTGCCAGCAGTCCCGGGACAGGGGGCCCCCACGAGCAGTACGTC. Its protein is CASSPGTGGPHEQYV. V is TRBV28 and J is TRBJ2-7, with TRBD1 identical over 12 bases. The CDR3 loop spans 15 amino acids. The germline gives CDR1 MDHEN, CDR2 SYDVKM. J lost 5 bases, V lost 5 bases, and 7 bases had no gene match.

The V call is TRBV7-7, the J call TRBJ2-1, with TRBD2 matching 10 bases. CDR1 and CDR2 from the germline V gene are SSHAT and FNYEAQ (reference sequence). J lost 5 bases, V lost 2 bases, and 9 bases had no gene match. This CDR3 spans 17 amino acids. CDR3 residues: CASSLPQGTSANNEQFF. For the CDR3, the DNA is TGTGCCAGCAGCTTACCACAGGGGACTAGCGCCAACAATGAGCAGTTCTTC.

The DNA of the CDR3 is TGTGCCAGCAGTACGGGGGCGGGAGTCACTTACAATGAGCAGTTCTTC. Translated: CASSTGAGVTYNEQFF. The chain has TRBV6-1 and TRBJ2-1, with TRBD2 as a possible D gene (7 bases). V was clipped by 5 bases and J by 4 bases, with 18 bases between them. Germline V gives CDR1 MNHNS, CDR2 SASEGT. This CDR3 has 16 residues.

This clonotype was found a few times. For the CDR3, the DNA is TGTGCCAGCAGCCAAGATGGACTAGCGAGCAATGAGCAGTTCTTC. Amino acids: CASSQDGLASNEQFF. This rearrangement joins TRBV3-1 to TRBJ2-1; the match to TRBD2 covers 9 bases. Germline CDR1 and CDR2: LGHDT and YNNKEL (reference sequence). Unmatched junction bases numbered 3, after V lost 0 bases and J lost 6 bases. The CDR3 contains 15 residues.